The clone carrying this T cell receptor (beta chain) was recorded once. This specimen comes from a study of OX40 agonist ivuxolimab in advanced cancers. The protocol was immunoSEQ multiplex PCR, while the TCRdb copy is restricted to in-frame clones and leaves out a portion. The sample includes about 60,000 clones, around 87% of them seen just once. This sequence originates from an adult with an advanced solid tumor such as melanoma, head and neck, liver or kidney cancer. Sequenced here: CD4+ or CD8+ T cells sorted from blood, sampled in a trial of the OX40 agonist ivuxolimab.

The CDR3 spells CASQSSGTEAYEQYF. The DNA for the CDR3 is TGTGCCAGCCAATCTTCCGGGACAGAAGCTTACGAGCAGTACTTC. This chain connects TRBV6-5 to TRBJ2-7, with TRBD1 matching over 7 bases. This CDR3 spans 15 amino acids. The junction had 14 bases not matched to a gene; V was cut back by 8 bases and J by 4 bases. CDR1 and CDR2 from the germline V gene are MNHEY and SVGAGI.